Sequencing of this TCR beta chain was carried out in a study of blood T cell repertoires in COVID-19. On the study more broadly: Acute and convalescent COVID-19 specimens originated in the United States, Italy and Spain. Sources were T cells, B-cell-depleted T cells, or PBMCs; the material itself was cDNA or gDNA.

Germline CDR1 is LNHDA and CDR2 is SQIVND (reference sequence). The CDR3 length is 14 residues. V was clipped by 2 bases and J by 3 bases, with 10 bases between them. Under the authors' procedure: From reference gene primer amplification, estimates of nucleated cell counts were derived. TCRdb's table, derived via immunoSEQ multiplex PCR, lists solely in-frame clones and lacks some. V, J and clone size are taken as reported in that table, and D and trimming were inferred from the DNA itself. The repertoire holds 290,000 or so clones, with around 87% as singletons. The gene calls are TRBV19 and TRBJ2-5, with a tentative D call TRBD2 (6 bases). The sequence was collected from a man in his sixties or seventies with acute or convalescent COVID-19. Sequenced input: peripheral blood. The CDR3 protein is CASSIFGGKETQYF. The CDR3 DNA is TGTGCCAGTAGTATATTCGGCGGGAAAGAGACCCAGTACTTC.